This T cell receptor (beta chain) was obtained from a study of OX40 agonist ivuxolimab in advanced cancers. About the study: Ivuxolimab is a fully human IgG2 antibody that activates OX40 (CD134). Participants, 65% to 85% male, averaged roughly 60 years of age, ranging from about 23 to 90.

Regarding this clone: Its antigen remains unknown.

The investigators sampled blood at baseline, at cycle 4 day 1, and at cycle 7 day 1. General study results and limits: Dosing at 0.1 to 3.0 mg/kg was accompanied by clonal expansion of CD4+ and CD8+ blood T cells by week 6.

CDR3 length: 19 amino acids. The germline CDR1 and CDR2 sequences are MNHNS and SASEGT. J was trimmed by 0 bases and V by 2 bases; bases with no gene match: 13. Some clones are missing from TCRdb's copy, which holds only in-frame ones; the method was immunoSEQ multiplex PCR. The table records 70,000 to 95,000 clones, under 85% of them present only once. This specimen was CD4+ or CD8+ T cells sorted from blood, taken in a trial of the OX40 agonist ivuxolimab. The V call is TRBV6-1, the J call TRBJ2-1; 7 bases map to TRBD1. This receptor was obtained from an adult with an advanced solid tumor such as melanoma, head and neck, liver or kidney cancer. CDR3 in DNA: TGTGCCAGCAGTGAATTGTCGGGACAGCCGTACATCTCCTACAATGAGCAGTTCTTC. Translation gives CASSELSGQPYISYNEQFF.